This T cell receptor beta chain derives from a study of T cells in tuberculosis. Study overall: CD1B tetramers identified T cells specific for mycobacterial lipid GMM.

After thawing and overnight rest, PBMC were stained with GMM-loaded CD1B tetramer, viability dye and anti-CD3 for sorting. The CD1B tetramers carried C32 glucose monomycolate purified from Rhodococcus equi. CD14-expressing monocytes were removed from PBMC before cryopreservation and sorting. The CDR3 extends over 13 amino acids. Germline assignment: CDR1 MRHNA and CDR2 SNTAGT. The ends were cut back, 6 bases at V and 9 bases at J, with 15 bases in the middle. Clones were read by immunoSEQ multiplex PCR, and TCRdb kept only the in-frame ones, dropping some. This table has some 90,000 clones, approximately 91% appearing once. As for this clone: Within the sample, other DNA sequences also encode this same CDR3.

Material for sequencing was CD1b-GMM tetramer-negative cells sorted from PBMCs. The chain joins TRBV6-4 to TRBJ2-1; D remains unclear. This sequence was found in an adult woman with latent tuberculosis. The CDR3 bases are TGTGCCAGCAGCCCCCTCGGCGGAACTGAGCAGTTCTTC. This gives the protein CASSPLGGTEQFF.